A selection of T cell receptor beta chains follows, all from one sample in a study of T cell responses to AZD1222 COVID-19 vaccine. Data came from immunoSEQ multiplex PCR; TCRdb stores just in-frame clones and leaves some out. This sample has about 120,000 clones, with approximately 94% found just once. The source was peripheral blood, collected 28 days after the second AZD1222 dose. These receptors originate from an adult who received the AZD1222 COVID-19 vaccine. The CDR3 runs from the conserved cysteine through the conserved F or W. The D gene is left open where the match is weak. Clone size is stated in some rows and not others, as once, few, many or a class when expanded.

CDR3 DNA: TGCGCCAGCAGCCAGGACCGGTCCTACGAGCAGTACTTC
CDR3 protein: CASSQDRSYEQYF
D gene: .
J gene: TRBJ2-7
V gene: TRBV4-1
clone size: .

CDR3 DNA: TGCGCCAGCAGTGAGGGACAGGGGGCTTCAGAGACCCAGTACTTC
CDR3 protein: CASSEGQGASETQYF
D gene: TRBD1
J gene: TRBJ2-5
V gene: TRBV10-1
clone size: .

CDR3 DNA: TGTGCCAGCAGTGAAGTGAGGGTTTTAGATCAGCCCCAGCATTTT
CDR3 protein: CASSEVRVLDQPQHF
D gene: .
J gene: TRBJ1-5
V gene: TRBV6-1
clone size: .

CDR3 DNA: TGTGCCAGCGCCAACCCACCACAGGGGGTAAATGAAAAACTGTTTTTT
CDR3 protein: CASANPPQGVNEKLFF
D gene: TRBD1
J gene: TRBJ1-4
V gene: TRBV5-5
clone size: .

CDR3 DNA: TGTGCCAGCAGTTTAGAGGAAAACACTGAAGCTTTCTTT
CDR3 protein: CASSLEENTEAFF
D gene: .
J gene: TRBJ1-1
V gene: TRBV12-3/TRBV12-4
clone size: .

CDR3 DNA: TGTGCCAGCAGCCAATATATCGGGGATTTTGGCTACACCTTC
CDR3 protein: CASSQYIGDFGYTF
D gene: .
J gene: TRBJ1-2
V gene: TRBV3-1/TRBV3-2
clone size: .

CDR3 DNA: TGTGCCAGCAGTTATCGGCCAGCAGTAAGAGATACGCAGTATTTT
CDR3 protein: CASSYRPAVRDTQYF
D gene: .
J gene: TRBJ2-3
V gene: TRBV7-8
clone size: .

CDR3 DNA: TGTGCCAGCAGACCTCCAGGGACGGGCAATCAGCCCCAGCATTTT
CDR3 protein: CASRPPGTGNQPQHF
D gene: .
J gene: TRBJ1-5
V gene: TRBV6-5
clone size: .

CDR3 DNA: TGTGCCAGCAGCCTACAGGGAGGAGGCTACACCTTC
CDR3 protein: CASSLQGGGYTF
D gene: .
J gene: TRBJ1-2
V gene: TRBV7-9
clone size: .

CDR3 DNA: TGTGCCAGCAGCCGGGCCATCTCAGGGACGTTTAACACTGAAGCTTTCTTT
CDR3 protein: CASSRAISGTFNTEAFF
D gene: .
J gene: TRBJ1-1
V gene: TRBV7-2
clone size: .

CDR3 DNA: TGTGCCAGCACCCTGTCGGGGGAGCTGTTTTTT
CDR3 protein: CASTLSGELFF
D gene: .
J gene: TRBJ2-2
V gene: TRBV7-6
clone size: .

CDR3 DNA: TGTGCCTGTCAAGGGCCCCACACTGAAGCTTTCTTT
CDR3 protein: CACQGPHTEAFF
D gene: .
J gene: TRBJ1-1
V gene: TRBV28
clone size: .

CDR3 DNA: TGTGCCAGCAGCGCCGGAGGCCCTACGCCTAACACTGAAGCTTTCTTT
CDR3 protein: CASSAGGPTPNTEAFF
D gene: .
J gene: TRBJ1-1
V gene: TRBV9
clone size: .

CDR3 DNA: TGTGCCAGCAGCCCGGGACAGCTCTCTGGAAACACCATATATTTT
CDR3 protein: CASSPGQLSGNTIYF
D gene: TRBD1
J gene: TRBJ1-3
V gene: TRBV28
clone size: .

CDR3 DNA: TGTGCCAGCAGTGCCGACAGGGGAGGTTTGGACACTGAAGCTTTCTTT
CDR3 protein: CASSADRGGLDTEAFF
D gene: TRBD1
J gene: TRBJ1-1
V gene: TRBV7-8
clone size: .

CDR3 DNA: TGTGCCAGCAGTTACTCCCACAGGGGCCCTATATACGAGCAGTACTTC
CDR3 protein: CASSYSHRGPIYEQYF
D gene: TRBD1
J gene: TRBJ2-7
V gene: TRBV6-5
clone size: .

CDR3 DNA: TGTGCCACCAGCAGAGATCGGGCAGGCGAGACCCAGTACTTC
CDR3 protein: CATSRDRAGETQYF
D gene: .
J gene: TRBJ2-5
V gene: TRBV15
clone size: .

CDR3 DNA: TGTGCCAGCAGTTACTCCGCAGTGTCTGGAAACACCATATATTTT
CDR3 protein: CASSYSAVSGNTIYF
D gene: .
J gene: TRBJ1-3
V gene: TRBV6-5
clone size: .

CDR3 DNA: TGTGCCAGCAGCTTTGGACAGGGAAAGAATCAGCCCCAGCATTTT
CDR3 protein: CASSFGQGKNQPQHF
D gene: TRBD1
J gene: TRBJ1-5
V gene: TRBV7-2
clone size: .

CDR3 DNA: TGTGCCAGTAGTGGGGGTTCTGAGACCCAGTACTTC
CDR3 protein: CASSGGSETQYF
D gene: .
J gene: TRBJ2-5
V gene: TRBV19
clone size: .

CDR3 DNA: TGTGCCTGGAGTGTACAAGCGGGAGGGGCCTACGAGCAGTACTTC
CDR3 protein: CAWSVQAGGAYEQYF
D gene: TRBD2
J gene: TRBJ2-7
V gene: TRBV30
clone size: .

CDR3 DNA: TGCAGCGTCACCCCCGGGGATGGCTATGGCTACACCTTC
CDR3 protein: CSVTPGDGYGYTF
D gene: .
J gene: TRBJ1-2
V gene: TRBV29-1
clone size: .

CDR3 DNA: TGTGCCAGCTCACCACCGGGAGAGCACTACGAGCAGTACTTC
CDR3 protein: CASSPPGEHYEQYF
D gene: .
J gene: TRBJ2-7
V gene: TRBV18
clone size: .

CDR3 DNA: TGTGCCAGCAGCGTAGATTGGGGGGGCCTTTCTCACGGGGAGCTGTTTTTT
CDR3 protein: CASSVDWGGLSHGELFF
D gene: .
J gene: TRBJ2-2
V gene: TRBV9
clone size: .

CDR3 DNA: TGCGCCAGCAGCTTGCAGGGGTTCTACGAGCAGTACTTC
CDR3 protein: CASSLQGFYEQYF
D gene: .
J gene: TRBJ2-7
V gene: TRBV5-1
clone size: .

CDR3 DNA: TGTGCCAGCAGTCCGATCTACGGTTCGGGCACTGAAGCTTTCTTT
CDR3 protein: CASSPIYGSGTEAFF
D gene: .
J gene: TRBJ1-1
V gene: TRBV6-5
clone size: once

CDR3 DNA: TGTGCCAGCTCAACACAGACAGGGGCTGAAGCTTTCTTT
CDR3 protein: CASSTQTGAEAFF
D gene: TRBD1
J gene: TRBJ1-1
V gene: TRBV18
clone size: once

CDR3 DNA: TGTGCCAGCAGCTTAGCGGCTAGCGGGATGTTCACCGGGGAGCTGTTTTTT
CDR3 protein: CASSLAASGMFTGELFF
D gene: TRBD2
J gene: TRBJ2-2
V gene: TRBV11-1
clone size: .

CDR3 DNA: TGCGCCAGCAGCAGACCTTCTGAGGGGGCCTATGGCTACACCTTC
CDR3 protein: CASSRPSEGAYGYTF
D gene: TRBD1
J gene: TRBJ1-2
V gene: TRBV5-1
clone size: .

CDR3 DNA: TGTGCCAGCAGCCCCGAGCAGGGGTTCTACGAAGCTTTCTTT
CDR3 protein: CASSPEQGFYEAFF
D gene: .
J gene: TRBJ1-1
V gene: TRBV5-4
clone size: .

CDR3 DNA: TGTGCCAGCAGCCCCCAGGGCCATGAGCAGTTCTTC
CDR3 protein: CASSPQGHEQFF
D gene: .
J gene: TRBJ2-1
V gene: TRBV7-9
clone size: .

CDR3 DNA: TGTGCCAGCAGCTGGGGGGACAGGGGAACTGAAGCTTTCTTT
CDR3 protein: CASSWGDRGTEAFF
D gene: TRBD1
J gene: TRBJ1-1
V gene: TRBV7-9
clone size: .

CDR3 DNA: TGTGCCAGCAGCCCGGAACCAGGGGGTCATGAGCAGTTCTTC
CDR3 protein: CASSPEPGGHEQFF
D gene: TRBD1
J gene: TRBJ2-1
V gene: TRBV5-4
clone size: .

CDR3 DNA: TGCAGCGTTGAAGGAGGGACAGTCGCGTACAATGAGCAGTTCTTC
CDR3 protein: CSVEGGTVAYNEQFF
D gene: TRBD1
J gene: TRBJ2-1
V gene: TRBV29-1
clone size: .

CDR3 DNA: TGTGCCAGCAGCTTAGCCGGAGGACGAGACGAGCAGTACTTC
CDR3 protein: CASSLAGGRDEQYF
D gene: .
J gene: TRBJ2-7
V gene: TRBV7-8
clone size: .